Given below is one T cell receptor beta chain in context. Antigen: not known. The entry originates in a study of early stage breast cancer tumors. Germline CDR1 is LNHDA and CDR2 is SQIVND (reference sequence). The V and J ends lost 8 bases and 11 bases respectively, with 13 bases between them. This CDR3 has 12 residues. The assay was immunoSEQ multiplex PCR, and TCRdb's table has in-frame clones only and misses some. The sample contains about 4,800 clones, just under 70% of which appear only once. Study-wide results and caveats: Compared with adjacent normal breast tissue, tumors showed 2 to 3-fold greater T cell density and higher clonality.

The chain combines TRBV19 with TRBJ2-6; no clear D gene. Sequencing was performed on normal breast tissue next to the tumor. This receptor was obtained from a person in their 60s with breast cancer. CDR3 in DNA: TGTGCCAGTGGGTGGCCCTCGCACGTCCTGACTTTC. This translates into CASGWPSHVLTF.